The T cell receptor beta chain under discussion was sequenced for a study of blood T cell repertoires in COVID-19. About the research overall: Sites across the United States, Italy and Spain contributed samples from acute and convalescent COVID-19. T cells, B-cell-depleted T cells, or PBMCs provided the cDNA or gDNA that served as material.

The V gene end was trimmed by 0 bases and the J gene end by 9 bases; junction bases not matched to a gene: 9. The CDR3 has 16 residues. CDR1 is SGHTA, CDR2 FQGNSA, per germline. Original methodology: It was from reference gene primer amplification that nucleated cell counts were estimated. Sequencing used immunoSEQ multiplex PCR; TCRdb keeps in-frame clones, though not all of them. That table is the source of V, J and clone size, and D and trimming were worked out from the DNA. The sample records about 270,000 clones, less than 85% being singletons. V usage is TRBV7-2 and J usage is TRBJ2-1, with 9 positions matching TRBD2. This clonotype originated in a woman under 30 with acute or convalescent COVID-19. Sequencing input: peripheral blood. In DNA form, the CDR3 reads TGTGCCAGCAGCTTAGCCCCTGCGGGAGGGCTCGGTGAGCAGTTCTTC. Translated, it gives CASSLAPAGGLGEQFF. The full variable domain, rest sourced from reference TRBV7-2 and TRBJ2-1, is GAGVSQSPSNKVTEKGKDVELRCDPISGHTALYWYRQSLGQGLEFLIYFQGNSAPDKSGLPSDRFSAERTGGSVSTLTIQRTQQEDSAVYLCASSLAPAGGLGEQFFGPGTRLTVL.